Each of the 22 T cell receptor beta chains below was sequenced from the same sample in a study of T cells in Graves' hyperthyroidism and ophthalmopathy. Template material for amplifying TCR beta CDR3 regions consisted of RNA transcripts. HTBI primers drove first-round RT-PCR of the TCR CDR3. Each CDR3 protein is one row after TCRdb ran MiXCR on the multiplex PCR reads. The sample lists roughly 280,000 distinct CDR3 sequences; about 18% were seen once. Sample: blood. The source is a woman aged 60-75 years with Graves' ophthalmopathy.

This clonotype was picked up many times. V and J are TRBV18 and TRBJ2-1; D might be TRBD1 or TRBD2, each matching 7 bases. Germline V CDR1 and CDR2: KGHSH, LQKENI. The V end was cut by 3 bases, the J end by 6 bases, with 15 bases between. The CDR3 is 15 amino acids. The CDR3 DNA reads TGTGCCAGCTCACCCCTGGCAGGGGGGGTCAATGAGCAGTTCTTC. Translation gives CASSPLAGGVNEQFF. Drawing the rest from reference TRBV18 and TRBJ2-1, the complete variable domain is NAGVMQNPRHLVRRRGQEARLRCSPMKGHSHVYWYRQLPEEGLKFMVYLQKENIIDESGMPKERFSAEFPKEGPSILRIQQVVRGDSAAYFCASSPLAGGVNEQFFGPGTRLTVL.

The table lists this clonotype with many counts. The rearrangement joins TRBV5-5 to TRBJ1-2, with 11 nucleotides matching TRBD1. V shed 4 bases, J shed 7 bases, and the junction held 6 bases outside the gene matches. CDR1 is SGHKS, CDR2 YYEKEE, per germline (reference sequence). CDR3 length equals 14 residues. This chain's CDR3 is CASSQTGTGGGYTF. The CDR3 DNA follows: TGTGCCAGCAGCCAAACCGGGACAGGGGGTGGCTACACCTTC.

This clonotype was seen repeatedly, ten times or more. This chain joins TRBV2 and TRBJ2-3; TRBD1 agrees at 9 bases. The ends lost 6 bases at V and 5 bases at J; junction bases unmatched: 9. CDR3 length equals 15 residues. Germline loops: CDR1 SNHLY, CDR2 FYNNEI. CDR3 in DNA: TGTGCCAGCAGGGCGGGGGACAGGGAAGGAGATACGCAGTATTTT. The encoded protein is CASRAGDREGDTQYF.

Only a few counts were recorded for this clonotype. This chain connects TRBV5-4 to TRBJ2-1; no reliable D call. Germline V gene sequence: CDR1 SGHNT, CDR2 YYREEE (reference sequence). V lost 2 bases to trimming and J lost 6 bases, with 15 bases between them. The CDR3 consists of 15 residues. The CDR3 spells CASSFPVASGNEQFF. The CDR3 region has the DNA TGTGCCAGCAGCTTCCCGGTGGCTAGTGGCAATGAGCAGTTCTTC.

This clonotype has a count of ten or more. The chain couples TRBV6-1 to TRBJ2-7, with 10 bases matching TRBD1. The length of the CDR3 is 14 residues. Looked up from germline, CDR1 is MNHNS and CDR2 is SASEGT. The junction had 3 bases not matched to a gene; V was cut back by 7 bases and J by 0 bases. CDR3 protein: CASMGQGSSYEQYF. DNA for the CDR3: TGTGCCAGCATGGGACAGGGGAGCTCCTACGAGCAGTACTTC.

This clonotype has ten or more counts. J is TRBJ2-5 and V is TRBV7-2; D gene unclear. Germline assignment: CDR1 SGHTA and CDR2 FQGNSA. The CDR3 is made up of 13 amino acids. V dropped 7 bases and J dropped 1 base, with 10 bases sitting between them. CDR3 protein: CASIPTPQETQYF. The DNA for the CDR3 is TGTGCCAGCATCCCCACCCCCCAAGAGACCCAGTACTTC.

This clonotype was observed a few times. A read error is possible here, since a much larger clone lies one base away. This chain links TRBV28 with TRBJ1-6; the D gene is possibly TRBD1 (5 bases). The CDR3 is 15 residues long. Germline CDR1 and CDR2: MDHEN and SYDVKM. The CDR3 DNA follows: TGTGCCAGCCGTTTGCGTAGAGGGGCCTATTCACCCCTCCACTTT. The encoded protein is CASRLRRGAYSPLHF.

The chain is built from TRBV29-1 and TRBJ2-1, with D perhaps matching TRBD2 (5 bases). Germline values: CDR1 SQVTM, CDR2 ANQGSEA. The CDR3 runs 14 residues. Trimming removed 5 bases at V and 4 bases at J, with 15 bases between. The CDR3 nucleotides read TGCAGCGTTAGGTCACGGGGTTCATACAATGAGCAGTTCTTC. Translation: CSVRSRGSYNEQFF.

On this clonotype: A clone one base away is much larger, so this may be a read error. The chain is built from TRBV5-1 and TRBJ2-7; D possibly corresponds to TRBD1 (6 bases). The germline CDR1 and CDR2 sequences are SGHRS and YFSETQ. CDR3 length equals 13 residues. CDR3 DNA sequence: TGCGTCAGCAGAAGGGGGAGCCTTTACGAGCAGTACTTC. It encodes CVSRRGSLYEQYF.

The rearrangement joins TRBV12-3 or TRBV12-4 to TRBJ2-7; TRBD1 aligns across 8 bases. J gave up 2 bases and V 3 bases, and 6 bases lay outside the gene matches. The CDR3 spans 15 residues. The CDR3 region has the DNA TGTGCCAGCAGTTTCTATGGGACAGGCGCCTACGAGCAGTACTTC. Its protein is CASSFYGTGAYEQYF.

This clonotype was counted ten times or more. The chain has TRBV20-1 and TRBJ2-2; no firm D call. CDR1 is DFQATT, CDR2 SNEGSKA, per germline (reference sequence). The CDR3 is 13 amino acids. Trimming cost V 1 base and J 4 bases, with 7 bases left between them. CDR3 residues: CSARGQATGELFF. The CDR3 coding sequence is TGCAGTGCTAGAGGGCAGGCCACCGGGGAGCTGTTTTTT.

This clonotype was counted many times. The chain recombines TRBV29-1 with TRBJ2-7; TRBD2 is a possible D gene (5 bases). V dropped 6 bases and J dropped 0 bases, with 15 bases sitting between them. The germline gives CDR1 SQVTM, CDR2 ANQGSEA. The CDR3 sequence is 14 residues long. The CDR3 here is CSVLVGVSSYEQYF. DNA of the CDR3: TGCAGCGTCCTAGTCGGGGTTAGCTCCTACGAGCAGTACTTC.

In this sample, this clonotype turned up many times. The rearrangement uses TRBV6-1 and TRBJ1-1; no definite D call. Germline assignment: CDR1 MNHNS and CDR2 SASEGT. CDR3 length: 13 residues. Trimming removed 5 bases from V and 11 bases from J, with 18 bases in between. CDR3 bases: TGTGCCAGCAGTACCGGGCCAGAAAGTAGGGCTTTCTTT. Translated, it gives CASSTGPESRAFF.

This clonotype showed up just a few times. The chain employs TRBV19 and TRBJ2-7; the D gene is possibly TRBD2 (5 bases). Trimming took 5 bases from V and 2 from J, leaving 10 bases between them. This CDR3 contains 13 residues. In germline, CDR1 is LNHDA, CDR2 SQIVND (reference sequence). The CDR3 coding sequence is TGTGCCAGTAGTTATCGGGATACCTACGAGCAGTACTTC. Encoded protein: CASSYRDTYEQYF.

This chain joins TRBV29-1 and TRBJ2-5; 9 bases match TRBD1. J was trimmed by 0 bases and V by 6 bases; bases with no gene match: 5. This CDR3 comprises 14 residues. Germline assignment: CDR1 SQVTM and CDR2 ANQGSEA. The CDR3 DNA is TGCAGCGTAAGGACAGGGGCTCACCAAGAGACCCAGTACTTC. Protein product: CSVRTGAHQETQYF. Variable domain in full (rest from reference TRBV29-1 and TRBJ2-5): SAVISQKPSRDICQRGTSLTIQCQVDSQVTMMFWYRQQPGQSLTLIATANQGSEATYESGFVIDKFPISRPNLTFSTLTVSNMSPEDSSIYLCSVRTGAHQETQYFGPGTRLLVL.

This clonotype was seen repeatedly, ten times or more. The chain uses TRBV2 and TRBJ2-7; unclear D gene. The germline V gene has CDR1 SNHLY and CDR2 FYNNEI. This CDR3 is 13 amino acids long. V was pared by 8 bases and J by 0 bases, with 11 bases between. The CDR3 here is CASSFDISYEQYF. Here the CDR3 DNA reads TGTGCCAGCTCGTTTGACATCTCCTACGAGCAGTACTTC.

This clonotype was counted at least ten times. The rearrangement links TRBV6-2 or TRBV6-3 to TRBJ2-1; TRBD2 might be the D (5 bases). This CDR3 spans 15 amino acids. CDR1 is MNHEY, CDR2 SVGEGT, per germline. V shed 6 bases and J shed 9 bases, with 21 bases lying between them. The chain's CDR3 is CASSPPAGVRFEQFF. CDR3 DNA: TGTGCCAGCAGCCCCCCAGCCGGGGTTCGTTTTGAGCAGTTCTTC.

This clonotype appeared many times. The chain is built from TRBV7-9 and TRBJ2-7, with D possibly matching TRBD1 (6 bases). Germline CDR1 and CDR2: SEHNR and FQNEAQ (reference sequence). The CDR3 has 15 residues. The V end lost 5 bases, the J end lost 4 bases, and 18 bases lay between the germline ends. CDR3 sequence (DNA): TGTGCCAGCAGCCCGGACAGAATGACCTTATACGAGCAGTACTTC. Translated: CASSPDRMTLYEQYF.

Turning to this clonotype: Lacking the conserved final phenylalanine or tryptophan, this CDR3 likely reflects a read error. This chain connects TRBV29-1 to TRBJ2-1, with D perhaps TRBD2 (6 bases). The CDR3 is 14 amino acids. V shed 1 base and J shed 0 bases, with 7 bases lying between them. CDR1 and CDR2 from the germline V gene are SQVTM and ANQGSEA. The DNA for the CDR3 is TGCAGCGTTGAAGGGGGAGGCTCCTACAATGAGCAGTTCTCC. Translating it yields CSVEGGGSYNEQFS.

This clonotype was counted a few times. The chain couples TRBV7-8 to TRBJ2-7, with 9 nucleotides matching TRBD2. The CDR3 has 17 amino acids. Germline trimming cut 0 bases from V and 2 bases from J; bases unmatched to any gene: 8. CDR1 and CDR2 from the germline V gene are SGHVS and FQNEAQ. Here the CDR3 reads CASSLAFGLAYAYEQYV. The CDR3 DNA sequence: TGTGCCAGCAGCTTAGCTTTTGGACTAGCGTACGCCTACGAGCAGTACGTC.

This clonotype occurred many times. The CDR3 bases are TGTGCCACCAGCATCGCGGGGGGAGGGCAGCCCCAGCATTTT. This codes for CATSIAGGGQPQHF. This chain joins TRBV15 and TRBJ1-5; D perhaps matches TRBD1 (5 bases). This CDR3 spans 14 amino acids. V dropped 4 bases and J dropped 7 bases, with 14 bases sitting between them. The germline CDR1 and CDR2 sequences are LNHNV and YYDKDF (reference sequence).

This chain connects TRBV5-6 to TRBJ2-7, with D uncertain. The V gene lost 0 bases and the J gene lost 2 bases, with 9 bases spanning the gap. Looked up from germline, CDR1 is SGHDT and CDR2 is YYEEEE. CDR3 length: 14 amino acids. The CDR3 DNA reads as TGTGCCAGCAGCTTGGGGGTCCGGGCCTACGAGCAGTACTTC. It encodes CASSLGVRAYEQYF.